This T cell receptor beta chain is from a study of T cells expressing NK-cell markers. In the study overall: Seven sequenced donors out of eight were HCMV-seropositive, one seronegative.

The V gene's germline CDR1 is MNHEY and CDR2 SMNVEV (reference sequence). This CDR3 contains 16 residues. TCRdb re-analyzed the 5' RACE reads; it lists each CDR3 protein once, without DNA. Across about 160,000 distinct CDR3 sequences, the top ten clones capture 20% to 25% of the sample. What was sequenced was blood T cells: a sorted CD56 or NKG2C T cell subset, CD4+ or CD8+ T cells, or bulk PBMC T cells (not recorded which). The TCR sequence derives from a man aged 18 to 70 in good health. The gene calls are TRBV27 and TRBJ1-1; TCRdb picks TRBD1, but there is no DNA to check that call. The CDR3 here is CASSPGRGAHLFEAFF.